Sequencing of this T cell receptor beta chain was carried out in a study of blood T cell repertoires in COVID-19. As for the study in general: The United States, Italy and Spain supplied acute and convalescent COVID-19 samples. Nucleic acid was either cDNA or gDNA, and it came from T cells, B-cell-depleted T cells, or PBMCs.

Germline lookup yields CDR1 SNHLY and CDR2 FYNNEI. V dropped 6 bases and J dropped 6 bases, with 11 bases sitting between them. CDR3 length: 13 residues. As originally analysed: Amplification of reference gene primers was used by the study to estimate nucleated cell counts. The data were produced by immunoSEQ multiplex PCR, yet TCRdb's version contains in-frame clones alone and is incomplete. V, J and clone size reflect that table, while D and trimming were determined from the DNA. The table shows about 190,000 clones, with around four fifths occurring only once. This chain links TRBV2 with TRBJ1-4, with D unresolved. The sequence was obtained from an elderly woman with active or convalescent COVID-19. The sample was peripheral blood. The CDR3 bases are TGTGCCAGCAGAAACAGAACCCATGAAAAACTGTTTTTT. As protein: CASRNRTHEKLFF.